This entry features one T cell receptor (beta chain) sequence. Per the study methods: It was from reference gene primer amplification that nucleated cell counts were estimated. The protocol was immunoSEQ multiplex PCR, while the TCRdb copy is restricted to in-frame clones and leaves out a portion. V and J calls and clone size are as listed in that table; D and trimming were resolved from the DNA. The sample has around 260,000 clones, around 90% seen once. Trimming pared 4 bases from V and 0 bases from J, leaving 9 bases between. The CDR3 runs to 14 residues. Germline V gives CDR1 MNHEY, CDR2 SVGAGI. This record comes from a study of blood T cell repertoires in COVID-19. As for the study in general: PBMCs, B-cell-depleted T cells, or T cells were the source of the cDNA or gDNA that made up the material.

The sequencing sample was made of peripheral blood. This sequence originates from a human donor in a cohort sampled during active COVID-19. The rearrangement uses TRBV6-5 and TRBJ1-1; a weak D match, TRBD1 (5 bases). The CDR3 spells CASSWSGMNTEAFF. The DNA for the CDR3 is TGTGCCAGCAGTTGGTCAGGGATGAACACTGAAGCTTTCTTT.